Below, 6 T cell receptor beta chains from the same sample are listed, as sequenced in a study of blood T cell repertoires in COVID-19. Sequenced by immunoSEQ multiplex PCR; TCRdb stores in-frame clones only, minus some. The data show 130,000 to 150,000 clones, about 80% seen once. The sequencing input was peripheral blood. These TCRs come from a human donor in a cohort sampled during active COVID-19.

The chain combines TRBV10-1 with TRBJ2-5; D may be TRBD2 (5 bases). Germline-derived CDR1 and CDR2 are WNHNN and SYGVQD (reference sequence). V was trimmed by 3 bases and J by 4 bases, leaving 12 bases between them. The CDR3 length is 14 residues. CDR3 sequence reads: CASSETARGETQYF. The CDR3, as DNA: TGCGCCAGCAGTGAAACGGCCCGGGGAGAGACCCAGTACTTC.

The chain recombines TRBV7-3 with TRBJ1-1; D might be TRBD1 (6 bases). The germline V and J ends were trimmed by 0 bases and 10 bases, with 15 bases remaining between them. The CDR3 loop spans 14 amino acids. The germline V gene has CDR1 SGHTA and CDR2 FQGTGA. In DNA form, the CDR3 reads TGTGCCAGCAGCTTAACGGTGGAAGGGGGATCAGCTTTCTTT. Amino acids: CASSLTVEGGSAFF.

The chain uses TRBV28 and TRBJ2-2; D perhaps matches TRBD2 (6 bases). V lost 8 bases to trimming and J lost 1 base, with 8 bases between them. From germline, CDR1 is MDHEN and CDR2 SYDVKM. CDR3 size: 13 residues. The CDR3 nucleotides read TGTGCCAGCGGGACTCTGAACACCGGGGAGCTGTTTTTT. This gives the protein CASGTLNTGELFF.

This chain connects TRBV9 to TRBJ2-2, with TRBD2 matching 9 bases. The length of the CDR3 is 17 residues. V trimming: 0 bases; J trimming: 3 bases; junction bases outside the gene matches: 6. In germline, CDR1 is SGDLS, CDR2 YYNGEE. The CDR3 loop reads CASSVVGSGGYTGELFF. CDR3 DNA: TGTGCCAGCAGCGTAGTAGGTAGCGGGGGTTACACCGGGGAGCTGTTTTTT.

The chain combines TRBV21-1 with TRBJ2-7; TRBD1, the D gene given by the table, was not confirmed from the DNA. TRBV21-1 is annotated as a pseudogene. This CDR3 is 13 amino acids long. The CDR3 region is CASIGDIAYEQYV. In DNA, the CDR3 is TGTGCCAGCATAGGGGACATCGCCTACGAGCAGTACGTC.

This rearrangement joins TRBV2 to TRBJ1-4, with 8 bases fitting TRBD1. Germline CDR1 is SNHLY and CDR2 is FYNNEI. Trimming removed 7 bases from V and 5 bases from J; junction bases left unmatched: 6. This CDR3 has 14 residues. The CDR3 is CASKDRVSNEKLFF. The DNA of the CDR3 is TGTGCCAGCAAGGACAGGGTTTCCAATGAAAAACTGTTTTTT.